Following are 32 T cell receptor beta chains from one sample sequenced in a study of OX40 agonist ivuxolimab in advanced cancers. Clones were read by immunoSEQ multiplex PCR, and TCRdb kept only the in-frame ones, dropping some. The profile shows 75,000 to 95,000 clones, 80% to 95% of them singletons. This specimen consisted of CD4+ or CD8+ T cells sorted from blood, obtained in a trial of the OX40 agonist ivuxolimab. These receptors were obtained from an adult with an advanced solid tumor such as melanoma, head and neck, liver or kidney cancer.

The V and J genes are TRBV28 and TRBJ1-5, with 9 positions matching TRBD1. Per germline, CDR1 MDHEN and CDR2 SYDVKM. CDR3 length: 15 amino acids. V was clipped by 6 bases and J by 6 bases; unmatched bases: 9. The CDR3 protein is CASSLQGAVGQPQHF. The DNA for the CDR3 is TGTGCCAGCAGCCTACAGGGGGCAGTGGGTCAGCCCCAGCATTTT. Full variable domain (outside the CDR3, taken from reference TRBV28 and TRBJ1-5): DVKVTQSSRYLVKRTGEKVFLECVQDMDHENMFWYRQDPGLGLRLIYFSYDVKMKEKGDIPEGYSVSREKKERFSLILESASTNQTSMYLCASSLQGAVGQPQHFGDGTRLSIL.

This clone has a single count. The V gene is TRBV5-1, the J gene TRBJ1-4; D ambiguous. This CDR3 spans 14 amino acids. The ends were cut back, 5 bases at V and 0 bases at J, with 8 bases in the middle. Germline assignment: CDR1 SGHRS and CDR2 YFSETQ. The CDR3 region is CASREAATNEKLFF. CDR3 in DNA: TGCGCCAGCAGAGAGGCTGCAACTAATGAAAAACTGTTTTTT.

The rearrangement links TRBV14 to TRBJ1-1, with D uncertain. Trimming took 7 bases from V and 6 from J, leaving 15 bases between them. Germline CDR1 reads SGHDN; CDR2 reads FVKESK. This CDR3 region has 13 residues. CDR3 coding DNA: TGTGCCAGCACCCTCACCGCCGAATCTGAAGCTTTCTTT. Protein: CASTLTAESEAFF.

The J gene is TRBJ2-3, the V gene TRBV19; D is undetermined. Per germline, CDR1 LNHDA and CDR2 SQIVND (reference sequence). The V and J ends lost 7 bases and 3 bases respectively, with 8 bases between them. CDR3 length: 12 residues. The CDR3 here is CASIDTTDTQYF. The CDR3 DNA follows: TGTGCCAGTATAGACACGACAGATACGCAGTATTTT.

V and J are TRBV6-5 and TRBJ2-5; 7 bases fit TRBD1. This CDR3 spans 12 amino acids. The V and J ends lost 6 bases and 5 bases, in that order; junction bases with no gene match: 3. Germline V gene lookup returns CDR1 MNHEY and CDR2 SVGAGI. The CDR3 loop reads CASRRQGETQYF. In DNA form, the CDR3 reads TGTGCCAGCAGGCGACAGGGTGAGACCCAGTACTTC.

The chain combines TRBV6-9 with TRBJ1-5; TRBD1 matches at 8 bases. Unmatched junction bases numbered 12, after V lost 9 bases and J lost 5 bases. The germline V gene has CDR1 MNHGY and CDR2 SVAAGI. This CDR3 comprises 15 residues. CDR3 in amino acids: CARDRGGLGYQPQHF. The CDR3 region has the DNA TGTGCCAGAGACAGGGGTGGCTTGGGGTATCAGCCCCAGCATTTT.

The genes are TRBV7-2 and TRBJ1-1; the D gene is possibly TRBD1 (6 bases). Germline loops: CDR1 SGHTA, CDR2 FQGNSA. The CDR3 is 14 residues long. Trimming took off 3 bases at V and 1 base at J, with 9 bases between the two ends. Here the CDR3 reads CASSFSTGNTEAFF. The CDR3 nucleotides read TGTGCCAGCAGCTTTTCGACAGGGAACACTGAAGCTTTCTTT.

J is TRBJ2-2 and V is TRBV5-1; D ambiguous. V lost 0 bases and J lost 2, with 5 bases in between. The CDR3 spans 14 residues. The V gene's germline CDR1 is SGHRS and CDR2 YFSETQ. CDR3 coding DNA: TGCGCCAGCAGCTTGGGATCAAACACCGGGGAGCTGTTTTTT. The encoded protein is CASSLGSNTGELFF. Full variable domain (outside the CDR3, taken from reference TRBV5-1 and TRBJ2-2): KAGVTQTPRYLIKTRGQQVTLSCSPISGHRSVSWYQQTPGQGLQFLFEYFSETQRNKGNFPGRFSGRQFSNSRSEMNVSTLELGDSALYLCASSLGSNTGELFFGEGSRLTVL.

The chain has TRBV10-3 and TRBJ1-5; D ambiguous. The CDR3 is 13 amino acids. Deletions cut 8 bases from V and 6 bases from J, with 14 bases between. The germline V gene has CDR1 ENHRY and CDR2 SYGVKD. CDR3 loop: CAIEVGPGQPQHF. The CDR3 DNA reads TGTGCCATCGAAGTAGGGCCAGGTCAGCCCCAGCATTTT.

Here the CDR3 reads CASMRVMNTEAFF. CDR3 nucleotide sequence: TGTGCCAGCATGAGGGTTATGAACACTGAAGCTTTCTTT. The chain links TRBV5-5 to TRBJ1-1; no definite D call. Germline CDR1 is SGHKS and CDR2 is YYEKEE (reference sequence). Trimming stripped 6 bases from V and 0 bases from J, with 9 bases between. This CDR3 spans 13 amino acids. The entire variable domain, with the rest obtained from reference TRBV5-5 and TRBJ1-1, is as follows: DAGVTQSPTHLIKTRGQQVTLRCSPISGHKSVSWYQQVLGQGPQFIFQYYEKEERGRGNFPDRFSARQFPNYSSELNVNALLLGDSALYLCASMRVMNTEAFFGQGTRLTVV.

This chain connects TRBV7-3 to TRBJ2-5, with D tentatively TRBD2 (5 bases). The CDR3 extends over 13 amino acids. Germline CDR1 reads SGHTA; CDR2 reads FQGTGA. Trimming shortened V by 5 bases and J by 4 bases, and 11 bases separated the two germline ends. CDR3 in DNA: TGTGCCAGCAGCCGGGGATGGGGAGAGACCCAGTACTTC. The encoded protein is CASSRGWGETQYF.

This clone is a singleton in its sample. The genes are TRBV15 and TRBJ2-7; D is tentatively TRBD1 or TRBD2 (5 bases each). The CDR3 has 14 amino acids. V was clipped by 11 bases and J by 5 bases, with 22 bases between them. Germline V lookup: CDR1 LNHNV, CDR2 YYDKDF (reference sequence). CDR3: CARPRAPRDHEQYF. The CDR3 nucleotides read TGTGCCCGCCCACGCGCTCCGAGGGACCACGAGCAGTACTTC.

The chain joins TRBV5-5 to TRBJ1-2; maybe TRBD1 (5 bases). CDR1 and CDR2 (germline): SGHKS, YYEKEE (reference sequence). Trimming cost V 1 base and J 0 bases, with 16 bases left between them. The CDR3 contains 17 residues. CDR3 sequence reads: CASSLRGGGSSNYGYTF. Here the CDR3 DNA reads TGTGCCAGCAGCTTGCGGGGTGGGGGAAGCTCTAACTATGGCTACACCTTC.

This rearrangement joins TRBV7-2 to TRBJ2-5; D not resolved. Between the trimmed V and J ends, which lost 1 base and 1 base, there was a span of 7 bases. This CDR3 contains 14 residues. Germline V gene data show CDR1 as SGHTA and CDR2 as FQGNSA. CDR3 in DNA: TGTGCCAGCAGCTTAGATTATGTCCAAGAGACCCAGTACTTC. This gives the protein CASSLDYVQETQYF.

The chain is built from TRBV6-5 and TRBJ2-3, with TRBD2 matching 7 bases. The CDR3 covers 16 residues. Per the germline V gene, CDR1 is MNHEY and CDR2 is SVGAGI. V trimming: 2 bases; J trimming: 0 bases; junction bases outside the gene matches: 5. As DNA, the CDR3 is TGTGCCAGCAGTTACCGGTCAGCGGGGAGCACAGATACGCAGTATTTT. It codes for CASSYRSAGSTDTQYF.

This rearrangement joins TRBV29-1 to TRBJ1-2, with D perhaps TRBD1 (6 bases). There are 11 residues in the CDR3. Germline V CDR1 and CDR2: SQVTM, ANQGSEA. The germline V and J ends were trimmed by 4 bases and 8 bases, with 11 bases remaining between them. The CDR3 here is CSVVQGRGYTF. The CDR3 DNA reads TGCAGCGTTGTACAGGGTAGAGGCTACACCTTC.

This clone has just one count. The chain joins TRBV9 to TRBJ2-1; 9 nucleotides match TRBD2. With V trimmed by 0 bases and J by 5 bases, 9 bases remained unmatched. Germline V gene data show CDR1 as SGDLS and CDR2 as YYNGEE. The CDR3 has 17 amino acids. The CDR3 spells CASSVEVAGVGHNEQFF. The CDR3, as DNA: TGTGCCAGCAGCGTAGAAGTAGCGGGAGTAGGCCACAATGAGCAGTTCTTC.

This rearrangement joins TRBV19 to TRBJ2-2, with TRBD1 matching over 11 bases. The V gene end was trimmed by 3 bases and the J gene end by 5 bases; junction bases not matched to a gene: 2. This CDR3 is built from 15 residues. The V gene's germline CDR1 is LNHDA and CDR2 SQIVND (reference sequence). CDR3 in amino acids: CASSMGQGGTGELFF. DNA for the CDR3: TGTGCCAGTAGTATGGGACAGGGGGGTACCGGGGAGCTGTTTTTT.

The chain couples TRBV5-1 to TRBJ2-7, with 7 bases lining up with TRBD1. The CDR3 has 14 amino acids. Per germline, CDR1 SGHRS and CDR2 YFSETQ. Trimming at V came to 7 bases and at J to 1 base, leaving 8 bases not matched to a gene. The CDR3 loop reads CASWGGDRSYEQYF. The CDR3, as DNA: TGCGCCAGCTGGGGTGGGGACAGATCCTACGAGCAGTACTTC.

The chain recombines TRBV5-5 with TRBJ2-1; TRBD1 matches 12 bases. The CDR3 consists of 19 residues. The V gene's germline CDR1 is SGHKS and CDR2 YYEKEE (reference sequence). V was pared by 2 bases and J by 7 bases, with 16 bases of the junction left unmatched. Here the CDR3 reads CASSFSSSGGQGAWNEQFF. The CDR3 DNA reads TGTGCCAGCAGCTTTAGTTCCTCAGGGGGACAGGGGGCTTGGAATGAGCAGTTCTTC. Full variable domain (rest looked up from reference TRBV5-5 and TRBJ2-1): DAGVTQSPTHLIKTRGQQVTLRCSPISGHKSVSWYQQVLGQGPQFIFQYYEKEERGRGNFPDRFSARQFPNYSSELNVNALLLGDSALYLCASSFSSSGGQGAWNEQFFGPGTRLTVL.

The chain joins TRBV7-3 to TRBJ2-1; 8 bases fit TRBD2. Germline CDR1 SGHTA, CDR2 FQGTGA. Unmatched junction bases numbered 8, after V lost 4 bases and J lost 9 bases. The CDR3 extends over 14 amino acids. CDR3 bases: TGTGCCAGCAGCTCCTCCGGGACTAGTCGTGAGCAGTTCTTC. It yields the protein CASSSSGTSREQFF. The whole variable domain, remainder taken from reference TRBV7-3 and TRBJ2-1, is GAGVSQTPSNKVTEKGKYVELRCDPISGHTALYWYRQSLGQGPEFLIYFQGTGAADDSGLPNDRFFAVRPEGSVSTLKIQRTERGDSAVYLCASSSSGTSREQFFGPGTRLTVL.

This chain connects TRBV19 to TRBJ2-2, with a weak D call TRBD2 (6 bases). The CDR3 consists of 14 residues. V was cut by 9 bases and J by 0 bases, with 11 bases left in between. The germline V gene encodes CDR1 LNHDA and CDR2 SQIVND (reference sequence). The CDR3 coding sequence is TGTGCCAGCGCCGGGACTGCGAACACCGGGGAGCTGTTTTTT. Protein: CASAGTANTGELFF.

This clone counts as medium-sized. The V and J genes are TRBV27 and TRBJ1-3; D call uncertain. The CDR3 totals 14 residues. Germline lookup yields CDR1 MNHEY and CDR2 SMNVEV (reference sequence). With 3 bases removed from V and 2 bases from J, the gap between germline ends came to 8 bases. This chain's CDR3 is CASSLTITGNTIYF. As DNA, the CDR3 is TGTGCCAGCAGTTTGACTATCACTGGAAACACCATATATTTT.

The rearrangement joins TRBV7-2 to TRBJ1-1; D might be TRBD1 (6 bases). Germline V gives CDR1 SGHTA, CDR2 FQGNSA. Trimming cost V 0 bases and J 0 bases, with 8 bases left between them. The length of the CDR3 is 15 residues. In DNA, the CDR3 is TGTGCCAGCAGCTTAGCAGCAGGGGTGAACACTGAAGCTTTCTTT. This codes for CASSLAAGVNTEAFF.

This clone was picked up one time. This chain uses TRBV11-2 with TRBJ1-3; D is unresolved. The V end was cut by 3 bases, the J end by 1 base, with 10 bases between. The CDR3 loop spans 15 amino acids. Germline V gives CDR1 SGHAT, CDR2 FQNNGV. The chain's CDR3 is CASSFTWESGNTIYF. The CDR3 DNA follows: TGTGCCAGCAGCTTTACCTGGGAATCTGGAAACACCATATATTTT. Full variable domain (remainder filled in from reference TRBV11-2 and TRBJ1-3): EAGVAQSPRYKIIEKRQSVAFWCNPISGHATLYWYQQILGQGPKLLIQFQNNGVVDDSQLPKDRFSAERLKGVDSTLKIQPAKLEDSAVYLCASSFTWESGNTIYFGEGSWLTVV.

The chain recombines TRBV15 with TRBJ2-3; 7 nucleotides match TRBD2. V trimming: 0 bases; J trimming: 0 bases; junction bases outside the gene matches: 3. Germline V gene data show CDR1 as LNHNV and CDR2 as YYDKDF (reference sequence). There are 16 residues in the CDR3. CDR3 nucleotides: TGTGCCACCAGCAGAGATCCTAGCGGCAGCACAGATACGCAGTATTTT. Amino acids: CATSRDPSGSTDTQYF. The full variable domain, completed using reference TRBV15 and TRBJ2-3, is DAMVIQNPRYQVTQFGKPVTLSCSQTLNHNVMYWYQQKSSQAPKLLFHYYDKDFNNEADTPDNFQSRRPNTSFCFLDIRSPGLGDTAMYLCATSRDPSGSTDTQYFGPGTRLTVL.

The CDR3 DNA sequence: TGCGCCAGCAGCCAGGCCCTGCGGGGCCTGGGAGATGGCTACACCTTC. Amino acids: CASSQALRGLGDGYTF. This chain links TRBV4-1 with TRBJ1-2, with a weak D call TRBD1 (5 bases). Germline values: CDR1 MGHRA, CDR2 YSYEKL. This CDR3 has 16 amino acids. V lost 3 bases to trimming and J lost 6 bases, with 20 bases between them.

The chain recombines TRBV10-3 with TRBJ1-3; D is unclear. Trimming took 0 bases from V and 0 from J, leaving 15 bases between them. The CDR3 has 18 amino acids. Per the germline V gene, CDR1 is ENHRY and CDR2 is SYGVKD. The CDR3 is CAISESMGFANSGNTIYF. For the CDR3, the DNA is TGTGCCATCAGTGAGTCTATGGGATTTGCCAACTCTGGAAACACCATATATTTT.

The rearrangement uses TRBV5-1 and TRBJ2-3; 9 nucleotides match TRBD1. Per the germline V gene, CDR1 is SGHRS and CDR2 is YFSETQ. The CDR3 loop spans 16 amino acids. The V and J ends lost 2 bases and 8 bases, in that order; junction bases with no gene match: 12. As DNA, the CDR3 is TGCGCCAGCAGCTTTCGGACAGGGGACCAGCAGGTTACGCAGTATTTT. Protein sequence: CASSFRTGDQQVTQYF.

This chain links TRBV6-5 with TRBJ1-1, with D unresolved. V was pared by 4 bases and J by 5 bases, with 17 bases between. CDR1 and CDR2 from the germline V gene are MNHEY and SVGAGI. The CDR3 contains 15 residues. The CDR3 sequence: CASSSMPGRGTEAFF. CDR3 DNA sequence: TGTGCCAGCAGTTCTATGCCGGGCCGAGGTACTGAAGCTTTCTTT.

The chain is built from TRBV7-9 and TRBJ1-5; D gene uncertain. This CDR3 spans 15 amino acids. The V and J ends lost 1 base and 3 bases respectively, with 10 bases between them. Germline V gene sequence: CDR1 SEHNR, CDR2 FQNEAQ (reference sequence). CDR3 in DNA: TGTGCCAGCAGCTTAGGTGAGGTTGCCAATCAGCCCCAGCATTTT. Translated: CASSLGEVANQPQHF. Together with reference TRBV7-9 and TRBJ1-5, the CDR3 gives the full variable domain: DTGVSQNPRHKITKRGQNVTFRCDPISEHNRLYWYRQTLGQGPEFLTYFQNEAQLEKSRLLSDRFSAERPKGSFSTLEIQRTEQGDSAMYLCASSLGEVANQPQHFGDGTRLSIL.

The V and J genes are TRBV4-3 and TRBJ1-2; possible D gene TRBD1, 5 bases. The germline V and J ends were trimmed by 0 bases and 4 bases, with 15 bases remaining between them. CDR3 size: 16 residues. Germline-derived CDR1 and CDR2 are LGHNA and YSLEER. The CDR3 DNA reads as TGCGCCAGCAGCCAAGATATCGGGGGGAATAGCTATGGCTACACCTTC. Translated: CASSQDIGGNSYGYTF.